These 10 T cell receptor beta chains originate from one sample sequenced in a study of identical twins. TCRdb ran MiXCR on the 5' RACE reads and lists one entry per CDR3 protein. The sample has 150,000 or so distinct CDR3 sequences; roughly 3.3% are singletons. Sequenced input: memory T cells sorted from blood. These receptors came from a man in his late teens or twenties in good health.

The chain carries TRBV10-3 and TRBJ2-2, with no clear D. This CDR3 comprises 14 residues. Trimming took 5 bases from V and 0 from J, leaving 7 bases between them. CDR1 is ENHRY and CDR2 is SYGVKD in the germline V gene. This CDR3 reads CAISKDANTGELFF. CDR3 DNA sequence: TGTGCCATCAGTAAGGACGCGAACACCGGGGAGCTGTTTTTT.

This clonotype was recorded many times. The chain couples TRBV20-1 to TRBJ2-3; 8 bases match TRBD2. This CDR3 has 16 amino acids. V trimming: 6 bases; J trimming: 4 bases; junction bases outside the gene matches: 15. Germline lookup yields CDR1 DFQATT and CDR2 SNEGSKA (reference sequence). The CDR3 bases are TGCAGTGCAACCCTCCGTACTAGCGGTTCAGCAGATACGCAGTATTTT. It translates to CSATLRTSGSADTQYF.

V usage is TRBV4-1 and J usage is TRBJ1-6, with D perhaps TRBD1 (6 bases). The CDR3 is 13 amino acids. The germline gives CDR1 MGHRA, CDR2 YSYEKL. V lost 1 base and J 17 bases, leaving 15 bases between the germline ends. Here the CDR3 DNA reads TGCGCCAGCAGCCAAGGAACAGGGAAAGGTATCCACTTT. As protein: CASSQGTGKGIHF.

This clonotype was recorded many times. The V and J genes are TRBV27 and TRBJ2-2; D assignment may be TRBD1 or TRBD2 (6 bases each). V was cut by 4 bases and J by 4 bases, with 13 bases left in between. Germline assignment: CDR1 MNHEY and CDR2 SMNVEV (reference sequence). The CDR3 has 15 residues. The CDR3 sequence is CASSSAGGGTGELFF. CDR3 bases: TGTGCCAGCAGTTCGGCCGGGGGCGGCACCGGGGAGCTGTTTTTT.

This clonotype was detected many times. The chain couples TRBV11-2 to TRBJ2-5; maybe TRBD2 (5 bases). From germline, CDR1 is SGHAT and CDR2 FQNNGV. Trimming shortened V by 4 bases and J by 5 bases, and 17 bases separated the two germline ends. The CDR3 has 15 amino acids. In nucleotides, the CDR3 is TGTGCCAGCAGCTATTCCCCGGGATCTGAGGAGACCCAGTACTTC. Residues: CASSYSPGSEETQYF.

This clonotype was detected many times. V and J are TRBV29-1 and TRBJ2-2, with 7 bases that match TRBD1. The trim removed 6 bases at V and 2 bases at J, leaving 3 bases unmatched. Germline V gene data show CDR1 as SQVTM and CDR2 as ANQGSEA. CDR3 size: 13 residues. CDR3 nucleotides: TGCAGCGTCAGACAGGGAAACACCGGGGAGCTGTTTTTT. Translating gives CSVRQGNTGELFF.

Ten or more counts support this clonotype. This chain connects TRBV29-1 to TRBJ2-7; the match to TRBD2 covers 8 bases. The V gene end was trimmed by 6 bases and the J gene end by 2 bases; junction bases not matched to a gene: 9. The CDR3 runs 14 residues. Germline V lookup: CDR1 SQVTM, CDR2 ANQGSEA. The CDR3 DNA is TGCAGCGTCGCCCCGGAACTAGCGGCCTACGAGCAGTACTTC. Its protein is CSVAPELAAYEQYF.

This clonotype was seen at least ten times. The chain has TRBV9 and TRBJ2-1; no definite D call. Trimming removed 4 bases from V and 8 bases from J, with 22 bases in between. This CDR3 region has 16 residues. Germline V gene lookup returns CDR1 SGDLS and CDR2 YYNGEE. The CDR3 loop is CASSSSAALGAHEQFF. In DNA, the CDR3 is TGTGCCAGCAGCTCGAGTGCGGCCCTAGGAGCCCATGAGCAGTTCTTC.

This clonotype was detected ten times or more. The CDR3 loop reads CASSSLGAQNTEAFF. DNA for the CDR3: TGCGCCAGCAGCTCCCTGGGAGCCCAGAACACTGAAGCTTTCTTT. The chain combines TRBV5-1 with TRBJ1-1, with D uncertain. The CDR3 has 15 residues. Deletions cut 3 bases from V and 1 base from J, with 13 bases between. Germline lookup yields CDR1 SGHRS and CDR2 YFSETQ.

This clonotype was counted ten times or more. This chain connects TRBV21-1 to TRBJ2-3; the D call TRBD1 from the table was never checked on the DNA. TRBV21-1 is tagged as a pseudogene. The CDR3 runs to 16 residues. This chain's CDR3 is CASSKSRDRAGDTQYF. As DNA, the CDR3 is TGTGCCAGCAGCAAATCCCGGGACAGGGCTGGAGATACGCAGTATTTT.